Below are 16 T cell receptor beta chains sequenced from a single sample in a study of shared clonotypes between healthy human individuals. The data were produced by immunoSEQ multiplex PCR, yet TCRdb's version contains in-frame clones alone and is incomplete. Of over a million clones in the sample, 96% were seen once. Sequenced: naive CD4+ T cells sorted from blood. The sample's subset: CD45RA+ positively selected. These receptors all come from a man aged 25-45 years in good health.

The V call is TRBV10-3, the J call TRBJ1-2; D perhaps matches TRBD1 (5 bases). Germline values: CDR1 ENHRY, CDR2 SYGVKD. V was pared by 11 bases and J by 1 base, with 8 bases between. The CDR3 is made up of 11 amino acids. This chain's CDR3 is CAVTDNYGYTF. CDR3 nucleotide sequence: TGTGCCGTGACAGATAACTATGGCTACACCTTC.

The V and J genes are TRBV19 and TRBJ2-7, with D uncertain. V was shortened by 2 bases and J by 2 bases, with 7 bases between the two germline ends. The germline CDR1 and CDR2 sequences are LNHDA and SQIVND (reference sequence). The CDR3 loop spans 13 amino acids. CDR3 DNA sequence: TGTGCCAGTAGTATAAGGACGGCCTACGAGCAGTACTTC. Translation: CASSIRTAYEQYF.

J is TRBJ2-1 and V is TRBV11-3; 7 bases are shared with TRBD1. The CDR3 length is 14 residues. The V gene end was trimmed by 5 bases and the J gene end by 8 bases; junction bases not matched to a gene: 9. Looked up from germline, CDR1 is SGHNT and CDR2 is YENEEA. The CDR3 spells CASSPRQGTDEQFF. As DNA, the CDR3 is TGTGCCAGCAGCCCAAGACAGGGAACCGATGAGCAGTTCTTC. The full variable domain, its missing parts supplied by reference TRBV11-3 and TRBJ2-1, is EAGVVQSPRYKIIEKKQPVAFWCNPISGHNTLYWYLQNLGQGPELLIRYENEEAVDDSQLPKDRFSAERLKGVDSTLKIQPAELGDSAVYLCASSPRQGTDEQFFGPGTRLTVL.

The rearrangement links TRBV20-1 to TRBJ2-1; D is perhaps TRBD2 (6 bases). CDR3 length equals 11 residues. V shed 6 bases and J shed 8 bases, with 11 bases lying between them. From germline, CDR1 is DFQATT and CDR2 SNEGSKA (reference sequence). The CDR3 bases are TGCAGTGCCCGGGGGACGCATGAGCAGTTCTTC. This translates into CSARGTHEQFF.

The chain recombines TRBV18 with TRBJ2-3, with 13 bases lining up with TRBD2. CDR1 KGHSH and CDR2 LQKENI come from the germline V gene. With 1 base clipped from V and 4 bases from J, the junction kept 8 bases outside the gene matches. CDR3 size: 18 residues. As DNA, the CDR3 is TGTGCCAGCTCACCACTTACTAGCGGGAGGGCCGTCCCAGATACGCAGTATTTT. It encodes CASSPLTSGRAVPDTQYF. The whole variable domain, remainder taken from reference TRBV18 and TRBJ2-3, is NAGVMQNPRHLVRRRGQEARLRCSPMKGHSHVYWYRQLPEEGLKFMVYLQKENIIDESGMPKERFSAEFPKEGPSILRIQQVVRGDSAAYFCASSPLTSGRAVPDTQYFGPGTRLTVL.

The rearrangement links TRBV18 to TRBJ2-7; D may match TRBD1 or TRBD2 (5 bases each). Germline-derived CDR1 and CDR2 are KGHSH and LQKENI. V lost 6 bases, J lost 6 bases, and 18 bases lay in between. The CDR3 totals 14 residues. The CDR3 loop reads CASSHDGARGEQYF. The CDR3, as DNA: TGTGCCAGCTCGCACGACGGGGCTCGGGGCGAGCAGTACTTC.

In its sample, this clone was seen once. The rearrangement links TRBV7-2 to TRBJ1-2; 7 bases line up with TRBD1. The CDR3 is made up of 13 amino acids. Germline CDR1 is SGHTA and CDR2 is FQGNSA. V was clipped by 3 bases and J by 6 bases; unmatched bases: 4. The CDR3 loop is CASSLRGGHGYTF. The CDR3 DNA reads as TGTGCCAGCAGCTTGAGAGGGGGCCATGGCTACACCTTC. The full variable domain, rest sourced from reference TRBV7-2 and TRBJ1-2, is GAGVSQSPSNKVTEKGKDVELRCDPISGHTALYWYRQSLGQGLEFLIYFQGNSAPDKSGLPSDRFSAERTGGSVSTLTIQRTQQEDSAVYLCASSLRGGHGYTFGSGTRLTVV.

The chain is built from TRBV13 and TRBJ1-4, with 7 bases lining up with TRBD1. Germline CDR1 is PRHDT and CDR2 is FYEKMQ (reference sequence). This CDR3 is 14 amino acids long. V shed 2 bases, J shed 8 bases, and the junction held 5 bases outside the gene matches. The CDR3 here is CASSLQGGGEKLFF. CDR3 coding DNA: TGTGCCAGCAGCTTACAGGGGGGAGGGGAAAAACTGTTTTTT.

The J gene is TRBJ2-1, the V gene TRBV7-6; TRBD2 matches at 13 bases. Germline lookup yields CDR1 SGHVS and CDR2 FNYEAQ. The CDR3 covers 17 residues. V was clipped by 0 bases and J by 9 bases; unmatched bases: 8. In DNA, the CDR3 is TGTGCCAGCAGCTTAGCACCACTAGCGGGAGGGCTTGGTGAGCAGTTCTTC. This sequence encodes CASSLAPLAGGLGEQFF.

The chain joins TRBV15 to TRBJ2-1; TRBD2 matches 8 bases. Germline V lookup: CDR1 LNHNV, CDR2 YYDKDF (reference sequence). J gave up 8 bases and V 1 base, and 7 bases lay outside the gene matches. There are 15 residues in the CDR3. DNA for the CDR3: TGTGCCACCAGCAGAGCAGCGGGAGACTCCCATGAGCAGTTCTTC. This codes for CATSRAAGDSHEQFF.

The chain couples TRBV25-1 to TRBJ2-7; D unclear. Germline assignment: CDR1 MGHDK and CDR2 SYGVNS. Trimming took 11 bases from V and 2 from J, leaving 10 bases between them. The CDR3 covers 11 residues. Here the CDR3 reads CASGFTYEQYF. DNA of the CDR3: TGTGCCTCCGGTTTCACCTACGAGCAGTACTTC.

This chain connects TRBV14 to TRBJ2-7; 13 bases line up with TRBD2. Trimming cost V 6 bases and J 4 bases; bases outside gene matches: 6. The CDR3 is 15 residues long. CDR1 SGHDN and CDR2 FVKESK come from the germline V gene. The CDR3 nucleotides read TGTGCCAGCAGAAGGGGGACTAGCGGGACTTACGAGCAGTACTTC. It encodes CASRRGTSGTYEQYF.

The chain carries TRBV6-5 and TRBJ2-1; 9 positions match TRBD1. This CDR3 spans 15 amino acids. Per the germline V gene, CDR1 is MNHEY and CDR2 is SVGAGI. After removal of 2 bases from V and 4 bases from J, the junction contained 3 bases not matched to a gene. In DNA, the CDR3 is TGTGCCAGCAGTTACACAGGGGGCATTTACAATGAGCAGTTCTTC. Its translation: CASSYTGGIYNEQFF.

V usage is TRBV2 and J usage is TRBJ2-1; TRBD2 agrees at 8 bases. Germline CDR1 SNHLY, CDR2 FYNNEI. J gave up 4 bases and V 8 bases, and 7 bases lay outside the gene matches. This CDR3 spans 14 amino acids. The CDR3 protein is CASDGTRVYNEQFF. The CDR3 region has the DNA TGTGCCAGCGACGGGACTAGGGTTTACAATGAGCAGTTCTTC.

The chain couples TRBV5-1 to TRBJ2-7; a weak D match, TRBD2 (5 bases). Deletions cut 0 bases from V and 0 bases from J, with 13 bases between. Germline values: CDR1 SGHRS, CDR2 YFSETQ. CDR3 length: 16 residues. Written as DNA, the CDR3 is TGCGCCAGCAGCTTGGGTGGAGCGGTTCACTCCTACGAGCAGTACTTC. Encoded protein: CASSLGGAVHSYEQYF. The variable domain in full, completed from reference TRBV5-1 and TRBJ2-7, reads KAGVTQTPRYLIKTRGQQVTLSCSPISGHRSVSWYQQTPGQGLQFLFEYFSETQRNKGNFPGRFSGRQFSNSRSEMNVSTLELGDSALYLCASSLGGAVHSYEQYFGPGTRLTVT.

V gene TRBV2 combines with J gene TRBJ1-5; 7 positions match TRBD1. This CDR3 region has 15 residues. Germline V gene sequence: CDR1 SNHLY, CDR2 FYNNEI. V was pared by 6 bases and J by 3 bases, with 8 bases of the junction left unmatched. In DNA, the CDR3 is TGTGCCAGCAGAACCGGGACAGCTAACAATCAGCCCCAGCATTTT. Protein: CASRTGTANNQPQHF.